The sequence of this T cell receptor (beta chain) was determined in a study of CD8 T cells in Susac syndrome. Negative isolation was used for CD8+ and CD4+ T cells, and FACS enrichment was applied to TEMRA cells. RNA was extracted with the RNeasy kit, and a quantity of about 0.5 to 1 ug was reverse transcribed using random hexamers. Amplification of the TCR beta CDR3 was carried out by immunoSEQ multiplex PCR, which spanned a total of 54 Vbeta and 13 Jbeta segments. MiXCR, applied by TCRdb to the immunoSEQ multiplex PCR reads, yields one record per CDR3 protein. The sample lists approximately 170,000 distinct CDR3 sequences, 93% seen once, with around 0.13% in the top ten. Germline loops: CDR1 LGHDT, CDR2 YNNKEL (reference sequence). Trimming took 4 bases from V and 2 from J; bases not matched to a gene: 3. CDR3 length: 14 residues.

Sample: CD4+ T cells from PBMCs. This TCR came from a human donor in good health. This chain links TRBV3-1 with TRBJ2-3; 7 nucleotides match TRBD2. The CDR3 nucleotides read TGTGCCAGCAGCCTGACTAGCAACACAGATACGCAGTATTTT. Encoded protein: CASSLTSNTDTQYF.